This T cell receptor (beta chain) was observed in a study of shared clonotypes between healthy human individuals. Study-level findings and limits: Even with large depth, rarefaction showed that sorted-subset sequencing was incomplete. Generally, naive subsets came out with larger estimated richness than memory subsets.

All donors were healthy HIV-negative adults lacking recent acute infections or vaccinations. Trimming pared 2 bases from V and 5 bases from J, leaving 18 bases between. CDR1 SGHTA and CDR2 FQGNSA come from the germline V gene. CDR3 length: 17 residues. This was a deep-level run. The assay was immunoSEQ multiplex PCR, and TCRdb's table has in-frame clones only and misses some. The repertoire includes approximately 1,000,000 clones, around 78% of them detected once, and about 0.52% sits in the top ten. About this clone: What it recognizes is unknown.

This chain uses TRBV7-2 with TRBJ2-2; D gene uncertain. This sequence originates from a young man in good health. Some clones in this sample may be carry-over from other donors' samples. The sample consisted of memory CD4+ T cells from PBMCs. The subset: CD45RA-negative fraction. CDR3 amino acids: CASSLRKGQISTGELFF. The CDR3 DNA reads TGTGCCAGCAGCTTAAGGAAAGGTCAAATTAGTACCGGGGAGCTGTTTTTT.